A single sample is the source of the 9 T cell receptor beta chains below, sequenced in a study of T cell responses to AZD1222 COVID-19 vaccine. Method: immunoSEQ multiplex PCR; TCRdb's copy keeps in-frame clones and lacks some. Among roughly 140,000 clones listed, 90% to 95% were seen once. The sequenced sample was peripheral blood, obtained on day 0 of MenACWY control vaccination. The receptors derive from an adult in good health.

The chain joins TRBV7-2 to TRBJ2-7; TRBD2 agrees at 14 bases. This CDR3 contains 17 residues. Trimming cost V 3 bases and J 6 bases; bases outside gene matches: 10. CDR1 is SGHTA, CDR2 FQGNSA, per germline. CDR3 in amino acids: CASSLRDPGLAGVEQYF. The CDR3 DNA sequence: TGTGCCAGCAGCTTGAGGGACCCGGGACTAGCGGGAGTCGAGCAGTACTTC.

V and J are TRBV7-3 and TRBJ2-7, with D perhaps TRBD2 (6 bases). Germline loops: CDR1 SGHTA, CDR2 FQGTGA. This CDR3 spans 15 amino acids. Trimming pared 2 bases from V and 3 bases from J, leaving 14 bases between. The DNA of the CDR3 is TGTGCCAGCAGCTTAGGGGACCCGGGGGTCTACGAGCAGTACTTC. Its protein is CASSLGDPGVYEQYF.

The chain combines TRBV7-2 with TRBJ2-3, with 12 bases identical to TRBD2. V dropped 1 base and J dropped 4; count of bases not matched to a gene: 6. The length of the CDR3 is 17 residues. Germline V gene sequence: CDR1 SGHTA, CDR2 FQGNSA. CDR3 sequence: CASSLVSSGRGSDTQYF. The CDR3 nucleotides are TGTGCCAGCAGCTTAGTCTCTAGCGGGAGGGGCTCAGATACGCAGTATTTT.

V usage is TRBV18 and J usage is TRBJ1-1; a possible D gene is TRBD1 (5 bases). Trimming pared 3 bases from V and 4 bases from J, leaving 9 bases between. The CDR3 consists of 13 residues. Germline CDR1 reads KGHSH; CDR2 reads LQKENI. CDR3 protein: CASSPQGRTEAFF. The CDR3 DNA sequence: TGTGCCAGCTCACCCCAGGGTCGCACTGAAGCTTTCTTT.

In DNA form, the CDR3 reads TGTGCCACCAGTGATTCTTCTTACTGGGGTGAGCAGTTCTTC. It encodes CATSDSSYWGEQFF. The J gene is TRBJ2-1, the V gene TRBV24-1; no clear D. This CDR3 has 14 residues. Between the trimmed V and J ends, which lost 2 bases and 9 bases, there was a span of 13 bases. From germline, CDR1 is KGHDR and CDR2 SFDVKD.

This sequence joins TRBV5-5 and TRBJ1-5, with D possibly TRBD1 on 5 matching bases. This CDR3 spans 17 amino acids. Trimming took off 4 bases at V and 1 base at J, with 18 bases between the two ends. Germline CDR1 is SGHKS and CDR2 is YYEKEE (reference sequence). CDR3 nucleotide sequence: TGTGCCAGCAGCGCGAGGGGCCCCCAGAAGAGCAATCAGCCCCAGCATTTT. Translating gives CASSARGPQKSNQPQHF.

The rearrangement links TRBV5-1 to TRBJ2-2; D ambiguous. The germline V gene encodes CDR1 SGHRS and CDR2 YFSETQ. This CDR3 comprises 14 residues. The germline V and J ends were trimmed by 4 bases and 3 bases, with 10 bases remaining between them. The CDR3 DNA sequence: TGCGCCAGCAGCGCCCAAGGGCACACCGGGGAGCTGTTTTTT. As protein: CASSAQGHTGELFF.

This sequence joins TRBV2 and TRBJ1-1; tentative D call: TRBD1 (6 bases). Germline assignment: CDR1 SNHLY and CDR2 FYNNEI. The CDR3 runs 14 residues. V was cut by 7 bases and J by 4 bases, with 16 bases left in between. CDR3 in amino acids: CASKSGGLGTEAFF. In DNA, the CDR3 is TGTGCCAGCAAGTCGGGGGGGCTCGGCACTGAAGCTTTCTTT.

V and J are TRBV18 and TRBJ2-1; 11 bases match TRBD2. Trimming at V came to 4 bases and at J to 9 bases, leaving 8 bases not matched to a gene. The CDR3 is made up of 15 amino acids. The V gene's germline CDR1 is KGHSH and CDR2 LQKENI. CDR3 in amino acids: CASSLLAGGPIEQFF. The CDR3 DNA follows: TGTGCCAGCTCACTCTTAGCGGGAGGGCCTATTGAGCAGTTCTTC. Full variable domain (remainder filled in from reference TRBV18 and TRBJ2-1): NAGVMQNPRHLVRRRGQEARLRCSPMKGHSHVYWYRQLPEEGLKFMVYLQKENIIDESGMPKERFSAEFPKEGPSILRIQQVVRGDSAAYFCASSLLAGGPIEQFFGPGTRLTVL.